This is a list of T cell receptor beta chains from one sample in a study of T cells after yellow fever vaccination. Each CDR3 protein is one row after TCRdb ran MiXCR on the 5' RACE reads. The sample carries around 350,000 distinct CDR3 sequences, around 10% recorded once. The source was PBMCs, collected on the day of the first yellow fever vaccination. The receptor source for this set is a man aged 18 to 30 who received the YFV17D yellow fever vaccine. CDR3s include the opening cysteine and the closing phenylalanine or tryptophan. The D gene is left open where the match is weak. Expanded clones are given a class, and other clones once, few, many or no size at all.

clone size	J gene	V gene	D gene	CDR3 protein	CDR3 DNA
many	TRBJ1-5	TRBV6-1	-	CASTQNRQNNQPQHF	TGTGCCTCGACACAAAACAGGCAGAACAATCAGCCCCAGCATTTT
-	TRBJ2-2	TRBV5-4	-	CASSLVQTTGELFF	TGTGCCAGCAGCTTGGTTCAGACCACCGGGGAGCTGTTTTTT
few	TRBJ1-3	TRBV5-1	-	CASSLVYGNTIYF	TGCGCCAGCAGCTTGGTTTATGGAAACACCATATATTTT
-	TRBJ1-5	TRBV3-1	-	CASSQGPPVRGNQPQHF	TGTGCCAGCAGCCAAGGTCCGCCCGTCAGGGGCAATCAGCCCCAGCATTTT
-	TRBJ1-1	TRBV5-1	-	CASSLTGSYTEAFF	TGCGCCAGCAGCCTTACAGGGAGTTACACTGAAGCTTTCTTT
few	TRBJ2-3	TRBV5-1	-	CASSLGRADSTDTQYF	TGCGCCAGCAGCCTAGGGCGAGCGGATAGCACAGATACGCAGTATTTT
few	TRBJ2-4	TRBV10-3	TRBD2	CAISESPGGIAKNIQYF	TGTGCCATCAGTGAGTCACCCGGGGGGATAGCCAAAAACATTCAGTACTTC
-	TRBJ2-3	TRBV5-1	-	CASSLEGDGDTQYF	TGCGCCAGCAGCCTGGAGGGTGATGGAGATACGCAGTATTTT
few	TRBJ1-1	TRBV7-2	-	CASSSRMTTEAFF	TGTGCCAGCAGCTCCCGAATGACAACTGAAGCTTTCTTT
few	TRBJ2-4	TRBV6-2/TRBV6-3	TRBD1	CASSQKTGIRNIQYF	TGTGCCAGCAGTCAGAAGACAGGGATAAGAAACATTCAGTACTTC